These 30 T cell receptor beta chains came from one sample sequenced in a study of monozygotic twins with inflammatory bowel disease. From the 5' RACE reads, TCRdb lists one entry per CDR3 protein and no DNA. This sample's table has over 200,000 distinct CDR3 sequences. Sequencing was performed on blood. These receptors were taken from a human donor with ulcerative colitis or Crohn's disease, or a healthy co-twin of an affected twin (not recorded which).

CDR3 sequence: CASSATANSYNEQFF. The J gene is TRBJ2-1, the V gene TRBV7-3. The CDR3 runs to 15 residues. Germline V gives CDR1 SGHTA, CDR2 FQGTGA.

The genes are TRBV4-2 and TRBJ1-2; the TRBD1 assignment by TCRdb is unverifiable without DNA. The CDR3 is made up of 16 amino acids. Germline CDR1 and CDR2: LGHNA and YNFKEQ. The CDR3: CASSQVPGTANYGYTF.

The chain's CDR3 is CSARPYRGGTVNQPQHF. This chain uses TRBV20-1 with TRBJ1-5; TCRdb's D call of TRBD1 is untestable without DNA. This CDR3 has 17 amino acids. Germline V CDR1 and CDR2: DFQATT, SNEGSKA (reference sequence).

The chain has TRBV6-1 and TRBJ2-1; TCRdb's D call, TRBD2, is unchecked because there is no DNA. The germline V gene has CDR1 MNHNS and CDR2 SASEGT. The CDR3 loop spans 15 amino acids. The CDR3 here is CATRLAGGPYNEQFF.

This chain uses TRBV12-3 or TRBV12-4 with TRBJ2-2; TCRdb selects TRBD1, and the lack of DNA leaves this call unchecked. The CDR3 extends over 15 amino acids. CDR3 in amino acids: CASSLRTGNTGELFF.

This chain connects TRBV6-6 to TRBJ1-2; TCRdb picks TRBD1, but there is no DNA to check that call. Germline V lookup: CDR1 MNHNY, CDR2 SVGAGI (reference sequence). This CDR3 spans 12 amino acids. The CDR3 region is CASSYEGAGYTF.

The chain joins TRBV15 to TRBJ2-1; TCRdb proposes TRBD2, but this gene call is untestable without DNA. This CDR3 spans 14 amino acids. The germline gives CDR1 LNHNV, CDR2 YYDKDF (reference sequence). This CDR3 is CATSRLPSGDEQFF.

The V call is TRBV30, the J call TRBJ2-5; TCRdb reports TRBD1, a call that lacks DNA to check it against. CDR1 GTSNPN and CDR2 SVGIG come from the germline V gene (reference sequence). CDR3 length: 14 amino acids. This chain's CDR3 is CAWSPGLVVETQYF.

The genes are TRBV5-4 and TRBJ2-2; the D call of TRBD2 rests on TCRdb alone, since no DNA is present to check it. The germline V gene encodes CDR1 SGHNT and CDR2 YYREEE (reference sequence). The CDR3 is made up of 19 amino acids. The CDR3 sequence is CASSLLAIGAQGVTGELFF.

The rearrangement links TRBV15 to TRBJ1-5; the D gene TCRdb calls, TRBD1, cannot be checked with no DNA. The CDR3 totals 13 residues. CDR1 LNHNV and CDR2 YYDKDF come from the germline V gene (reference sequence). This CDR3 reads CATMGQPNQPQHF.

V usage is TRBV6-1 and J usage is TRBJ2-3; TCRdb picks TRBD1, but there is no DNA to check that call. There are 13 residues in the CDR3. Germline V gene data show CDR1 as MNHNS and CDR2 as SASEGT. CDR3 protein: CASSEIGADTQYF.

The chain links TRBV5-4 to TRBJ1-2; no DNA is available, so the TRBD1 call from TCRdb remains unchecked. Germline assignment: CDR1 SGHNT and CDR2 YYREEE (reference sequence). The CDR3 consists of 17 residues. This chain's CDR3 is CASSQTKTGTANYGYTF.

This chain links TRBV20-1 with TRBJ2-7; TCRdb lists TRBD1, though no DNA is available to test this call. The CDR3 contains 15 residues. CDR1 DFQATT and CDR2 SNEGSKA come from the germline V gene (reference sequence). The CDR3 reads CSARSLAGASYEQYF.

This rearrangement joins TRBV7-9 to TRBJ2-7; TCRdb's D call of TRBD1 is untestable without DNA. In germline, CDR1 is SEHNR, CDR2 FQNEAQ (reference sequence). The length of the CDR3 is 13 residues. CDR3 protein: CASRGTDSYEQYF.

J is TRBJ2-7 and V is TRBV2; TCRdb outputs TRBD1, but without DNA this stays unchecked. The length of the CDR3 is 13 residues. From germline, CDR1 is SNHLY and CDR2 FYNNEI. The CDR3 protein is CASTTRHSYEQYF. Based on the CDR3 plus reference TRBV2 and TRBJ2-7, the full variable domain is EPEVTQTPSHQVTQMGQEVILRCVPISNHLYFYWYRQILGQKVEFLVSFYNNEISEKSEIFDDQFSVERPDGSNFTLKIRSTKLEDSAMYFCASTTRHSYEQYFGPGTRLTVT.

The J gene is TRBJ1-3, the V gene TRBV29-1; TCRdb designates TRBD1, a call that cannot be tested without DNA. The CDR3 covers 15 residues. Germline assignment: CDR1 SQVTM and CDR2 ANQGSEA. The CDR3 region is CSVGTGLLGGNTIYF.

V is TRBV7-9 and J is TRBJ1-2; the TCRdb D gene call, TRBD1, has no DNA to confirm it. CDR1 and CDR2 (germline): SEHNR, FQNEAQ (reference sequence). The CDR3 runs to 12 residues. CDR3: CASSLGQGEDTF.

The chain has TRBV19 and TRBJ1-1; lacking DNA, the TRBD1 call made by TCRdb goes unchecked. CDR3 length: 15 amino acids. Germline CDR1 and CDR2: LNHDA and SQIVND (reference sequence). The CDR3 protein is CASSIPQGGTTEAFF.

V is TRBV5-4 and J is TRBJ2-4; TCRdb indicates TRBD2, and absent DNA this call remains unverified. This CDR3 has 14 amino acids. Germline V gene lookup returns CDR1 SGHNT and CDR2 YYREEE (reference sequence). The CDR3 loop reads CASSLGEVKNIQYF.

The V call is TRBV12-3 or TRBV12-4, the J call TRBJ2-3. The CDR3 consists of 12 residues. CDR3 amino acids: CASSSSGDTQYF.

The rearrangement links TRBV18 to TRBJ2-6; TCRdb picks TRBD1, but there is no DNA to check that call. Germline V CDR1 and CDR2: KGHSH, LQKENI. The CDR3 is 18 residues long. The CDR3 sequence is CASSPPTTEGSGANVLTF.

The V gene is TRBV29-1, the J gene TRBJ2-6. The CDR3 has 13 residues. The germline CDR1 and CDR2 sequences are SQVTM and ANQGSEA. This CDR3 reads CSVEVIGSPVLTF.

The chain carries TRBV12-3 or TRBV12-4 and TRBJ2-1; the D call from TCRdb, TRBD2, cannot be confirmed without DNA. The length of the CDR3 is 18 residues. The chain's CDR3 is CASSLLAGGNLLGNEQFF.

J is TRBJ1-2 and V is TRBV13. There are 17 residues in the CDR3. Looked up from germline, CDR1 is PRHDT and CDR2 is FYEKMQ (reference sequence). CDR3 sequence: CASSGRAGSQGNYGYTF.

The rearrangement links TRBV5-6 to TRBJ2-2; as DNA is missing, the TRBD2 call by TCRdb cannot be tested. This CDR3 contains 16 residues. Per germline, CDR1 SGHDT and CDR2 YYEEEE. CDR3 loop: CASSLAASGSTGELFF. Based on the CDR3 plus reference TRBV5-6 and TRBJ2-2, the full variable domain is DAGVTQSPTHLIKTRGQQVTLRCSPKSGHDTVSWYQQALGQGPQFIFQYYEEEERQRGNFPDRFSGHQFPNYSSELNVNALLLGDSALYLCASSLAASGSTGELFFGEGSRLTVL.

The V gene is TRBV18, the J gene TRBJ1-1. Germline V CDR1 and CDR2: KGHSH, LQKENI. The CDR3 runs 16 residues. The chain's CDR3 is CASSSAGSPLNTEAFF.

The chain recombines TRBV20-1 with TRBJ2-3; TCRdb designates TRBD2, a call that cannot be tested without DNA. This CDR3 is built from 15 residues. The V gene's germline CDR1 is DFQATT and CDR2 SNEGSKA (reference sequence). The CDR3 is CSASRFLVVTDTQYF.

The chain uses TRBV6-1 and TRBJ2-3; absent DNA, TCRdb's TRBD1 call cannot be checked. The CDR3 is 15 residues long. CDR1 MNHNS and CDR2 SASEGT come from the germline V gene. CDR3 loop: CASSESGAPTDTQYF.

The chain couples TRBV4-3 to TRBJ2-5; lacking DNA, the TRBD1 call made by TCRdb goes unchecked. This CDR3 is 13 amino acids long. Germline V lookup: CDR1 LGHNA, CDR2 YSLEER. CDR3 sequence reads: CASSQDRGETQYF.

The genes are TRBV4-2 and TRBJ1-2. CDR3 length: 12 amino acids. The germline gives CDR1 LGHNA, CDR2 YNFKEQ. The CDR3 loop is CASSQPDYGYTF.